The 30 T cell receptor beta chains below come from one sample, sequenced in a study of T-cell reconstitution after alpha-beta-depleted transplantation in children. Researchers prepared the TCRbeta library using unique molecular identifiers, the study reports. One entry per CDR3 protein, called by TCRdb with MiXCR from the PCR reads. Of about 440,000 distinct CDR3 sequences in the sample, about 45% were seen once. The material was PBMCs, obtained before TCRalphabeta/CD19-depleted stem cell transplant. Receptor source: a girl aged 2 to 9 with aplastic anemia, due to receive a stem cell transplant.

This clonotype showed up many times. The junction does not match germline at one end; this may be a read error. This chain links TRBV5-1 with TRBJ2-5, with no clear D. From germline, CDR1 is SGHRS and CDR2 YFSETQ. CDR3 size: 14 residues. The chain's CDR3 is CASSPGGTQETQYF. The CDR3 DNA sequence: TGTGCCAGCAGCCCCGGTGGCACCCAAGAGACCCAGTACTTC.

The chain recombines TRBV20-1 with TRBJ2-5; D possibly corresponds to TRBD2 (6 bases). The CDR3 has 13 amino acids. V was shortened by 6 bases and J by 9 bases, with 20 bases between the two germline ends. Per germline, CDR1 DFQATT and CDR2 SNEGSKA (reference sequence). CDR3 nucleotides: TGCAGTGCAGGTCGAGCGGGTCGGACGGCCCAGTACTTC. Protein product: CSAGRAGRTAQYF.

Turning to this clonotype: One junction end does not reproduce the germline sequence, and a read error may be involved. V and J are TRBV5-5 and TRBJ1-6; no definite D call. The CDR3 loop spans 16 amino acids. Germline V gene lookup returns CDR1 SGHKS and CDR2 YYEKEE (reference sequence). The CDR3 nucleotides read TGTGCCAGCAGCTTGGTACCCTACGAGGATAATTCACCCCTCCTCTTT. Amino acids: CASSLVPYEDNSPLLF.

The rearrangement uses TRBV29-1 and TRBJ2-1, with D possibly being TRBD1 (6 bases). This CDR3 has 13 amino acids. The germline V gene encodes CDR1 SQVTM and CDR2 ANQGSEA. V lost 4 bases and J lost 0, with 7 bases in between. The CDR3 DNA is TGCAGCGTTGGAGGGGGCTCCTACAATGAGCAGTTCTTC. This sequence encodes CSVGGGSYNEQFF.

This clonotype was seen repeatedly, ten times or more. The genes are TRBV21-1 and TRBJ2-7; TRBD1, as called in the table, went unchecked against the DNA. TRBV21-1 is an annotated pseudogene. CDR3 length: 14 residues. CDR3 loop: CASSKAAPSYEQYF. DNA for the CDR3: TGTGCCAGCAGCAAAGCAGCGCCATCCTACGAGCAGTACTTC.

The V gene is TRBV14, the J gene TRBJ2-3; D call uncertain. This CDR3 comprises 11 residues. The germline CDR1 and CDR2 sequences are SGHDN and FVKESK. V was cut by 4 bases and J by 8 bases, with 7 bases left in between. The CDR3 nucleotides read TGTGCCAGCAGCCCCTGGGGTACGCAGTATTTT. This sequence encodes CASSPWGTQYF.

This sequence joins TRBV5-1 and TRBJ2-2; 7 nucleotides line up with TRBD2. After removal of 3 bases from V and 8 bases from J, the junction contained 7 bases not matched to a gene. The CDR3 consists of 14 residues. Germline loops: CDR1 SGHRS, CDR2 YFSETQ. This CDR3 is CASSSRTSRGELFF. Here the CDR3 DNA reads TGCGCCAGCAGCTCCCGGACTAGTAGGGGGGAGCTGTTTTTT.

V gene TRBV6-5 combines with J gene TRBJ1-5; D remains ambiguous. CDR3 length: 15 residues. Germline CDR1 and CDR2: MNHEY and SVGAGI. Trimming removed 2 bases at V and 0 bases at J, with 8 bases between. The CDR3 DNA sequence: TGTGCCAGCAGTTACGTGAGTTATAGCAATCAGCCCCAGCATTTT. Translated: CASSYVSYSNQPQHF.

In its sample, this clonotype was seen a few times. The chain has TRBV7-9 and TRBJ2-5; D remains unclear. Trimming stripped 0 bases from V and 7 bases from J, with 12 bases between. The germline V gene encodes CDR1 SEHNR and CDR2 FQNEAQ (reference sequence). The CDR3 has 14 residues. CDR3 in DNA: TGTGCCAGCAGCTTAGCGGCCCCTTTGGGGACCCAGTACTTC. This codes for CASSLAAPLGTQYF.

V and J are TRBV5-1 and TRBJ1-1; 8 positions match TRBD1. The CDR3 loop spans 12 amino acids. Germline V CDR1 and CDR2: SGHRS, YFSETQ. With 6 bases clipped from V and 9 bases from J, the junction kept 7 bases outside the gene matches. CDR3 sequence: CASIGTGPQAFF. The CDR3 DNA sequence: TGCGCCAGCATCGGGACAGGACCCCAAGCTTTCTTT.

Worth noting for this clonotype: With a much larger clone just one base away, this may be a read error. The chain couples TRBV20-1 to TRBJ2-3; 8 nucleotides agree with TRBD2. The germline V gene encodes CDR1 DFQATT and CDR2 SNEGSKA (reference sequence). The junction had 24 bases not matched to a gene; V was cut back by 5 bases and J by 5 bases. The length of the CDR3 is 19 residues. CDR3 sequence reads: CSARRLESGRGGIRDTQYF. In nucleotides, the CDR3 is TGCAGTGCTCGCCGCCTTGAGAGCGGGAGAGGGGGTATAAGAGATACGCAGTATTTT.

This clonotype was detected only a few times. The rearrangement links TRBV5-5 to TRBJ2-2; 8 nucleotides line up with TRBD1. The CDR3 is 15 amino acids. J gave up 5 bases and V 0 bases, and 3 bases lay outside the gene matches. Per the germline V gene, CDR1 is SGHKS and CDR2 is YYEKEE (reference sequence). CDR3 residues: CASSLGQGWTGELFF. The CDR3 coding sequence is TGTGCCAGCAGCTTGGGACAGGGGTGGACCGGGGAGCTGTTTTTT. Variable domain in full (rest from reference TRBV5-5 and TRBJ2-2): DAGVTQSPTHLIKTRGQQVTLRCSPISGHKSVSWYQQVLGQGPQFIFQYYEKEERGRGNFPDRFSARQFPNYSSELNVNALLLGDSALYLCASSLGQGWTGELFFGEGSRLTVL.

With respect to this clonotype: One junction end does not reproduce the germline sequence, and a read error may be involved. V and J are TRBV11-1 and TRBJ2-4; no firm D call. Germline V lookup: CDR1 SGHAT, CDR2 FQDESV (reference sequence). The CDR3 has 15 amino acids. CDR3 bases: TGTGCCAGCAGTTTAGAACCGGCCCTGGGAAACATTCAGTACTTC. It is translated as CASSLEPALGNIQYF.

This clonotype was recorded many times. The chain links TRBV7-9 to TRBJ2-1; TRBD2 matches 12 bases. Germline lookup yields CDR1 SEHNR and CDR2 FQNEAQ (reference sequence). The ends lost 1 base at V and 8 bases at J; junction bases unmatched: 3. The CDR3 totals 15 residues. As DNA, the CDR3 is TGTGCCAGCAGCTTAGGACTAGCGGGAGCTGATGAGCAGTTCTTC. It specifies CASSLGLAGADEQFF.

This clonotype was detected a few times. The chain joins TRBV10-3 to TRBJ2-3; a possible D gene is TRBD1 (5 bases). Germline V CDR1 and CDR2: ENHRY, SYGVKD. There are 13 residues in the CDR3. The germline V and J ends were trimmed by 4 bases and 2 bases, with 7 bases remaining between them. In DNA, the CDR3 is TGTGCCATCAGTGCGGACACCACAGATACGCAGTATTTT. Its protein product is CAISADTTDTQYF.

In this sample, this clonotype turned up many times. The V gene is TRBV5-1, the J gene TRBJ1-1; D is ambiguous. The V end lost 1 base, the J end lost 5 bases, and 9 bases lay between the germline ends. The germline CDR1 and CDR2 sequences are SGHRS and YFSETQ. The length of the CDR3 is 13 residues. Here the CDR3 reads CASSLMGATEAFF. CDR3 sequence (DNA): TGCGCCAGCAGCTTGATGGGAGCTACTGAAGCTTTCTTT.

This chain links TRBV20-1 with TRBJ2-5; D gene uncertain. The germline gives CDR1 DFQATT, CDR2 SNEGSKA (reference sequence). The germline V and J ends were trimmed by 4 bases and 2 bases, with 8 bases remaining between them. The CDR3 covers 12 residues. This CDR3 is CSATPTQETQYF. CDR3 DNA: TGCAGTGCTACCCCCACTCAAGAGACCCAGTACTTC.

This rearrangement joins TRBV12-3 or TRBV12-4 to TRBJ2-3; the match to TRBD2 covers 7 bases. V was pared by 7 bases and J by 2 bases, with 9 bases of the junction left unmatched. The CDR3 extends over 15 amino acids. CDR3 coding DNA: TGTGCCAGCATGGGTGGCGGGAGCCTCACAGATACGCAGTATTTT. The encoded protein is CASMGGGSLTDTQYF.

This clonotype was detected many times. The chain employs TRBV7-2 and TRBJ2-1; D remains unclear. This CDR3 has 15 residues. The germline gives CDR1 SGHTA, CDR2 FQGNSA. V was shortened by 0 bases and J by 4 bases, with 10 bases between the two germline ends. The CDR3 sequence is CASSLASWGYNEQFF. In DNA, the CDR3 is TGTGCCAGCAGCTTAGCCTCTTGGGGTTACAATGAGCAGTTCTTC.

This clonotype was counted between two and nine times. In nucleotides, the CDR3 is TGCAGTGCTAGAGGACTAGCGGGACCCACAGATACGCAGTATTTT. This codes for CSARGLAGPTDTQYF. V gene TRBV20-1 combines with J gene TRBJ2-3; TRBD2 matches at 11 bases. V was pared by 1 base and J by 2 bases, with 2 bases of the junction left unmatched. The CDR3 contains 15 residues. CDR1 and CDR2 from the germline V gene are DFQATT and SNEGSKA (reference sequence).

V is TRBV30 and J is TRBJ2-7, with D uncertain. The CDR3 has 12 residues. Per germline, CDR1 GTSNPN and CDR2 SVGIG (reference sequence). The V end lost 4 bases, the J end lost 7 bases, and 14 bases lay between the germline ends. The CDR3 bases are TGTGCCTGGAACTTGGATGGCGCGGAGCAGTACTTC. Its translation: CAWNLDGAEQYF.

A few counts support this clonotype. V usage is TRBV11-2 and J usage is TRBJ2-5; 9 nucleotides line up with TRBD2. J lost 1 base, V lost 3 bases, and 9 bases had no gene match. This CDR3 has 17 amino acids. The germline gives CDR1 SGHAT, CDR2 FQNNGV. CDR3 in DNA: TGTGCCAGCAGCTTGACTAGCGGCGACCGGGGCCAAGAGACCCAGTACTTC. Translation gives CASSLTSGDRGQETQYF.

This chain connects TRBV29-1 to TRBJ1-2, with D perhaps TRBD1 (5 bases). Deletions cut 7 bases from V and 0 bases from J, with 15 bases between. Per the germline V gene, CDR1 is SQVTM and CDR2 is ANQGSEA. The CDR3 is 14 amino acids. The CDR3 DNA reads as TGCAGCGGCTACCTCCAGGGACCTAACTATGGCTACACCTTC. Protein sequence: CSGYLQGPNYGYTF.

The chain is built from TRBV28 and TRBJ2-7; unclear D gene. Trimming shortened V by 6 bases and J by 0 bases, and 9 bases separated the two germline ends. This CDR3 has 13 amino acids. Per the germline V gene, CDR1 is MDHEN and CDR2 is SYDVKM. The CDR3 sequence: CASRGRNSYEQYF. The CDR3 nucleotides are TGTGCCAGCAGGGGCAGGAACTCCTACGAGCAGTACTTC. The entire variable domain, with the rest obtained from reference TRBV28 and TRBJ2-7, is as follows: DVKVTQSSRYLVKRTGEKVFLECVQDMDHENMFWYRQDPGLGLRLIYFSYDVKMKEKGDIPEGYSVSREKKERFSLILESASTNQTSMYLCASRGRNSYEQYFGPGTRLTVT.

This chain uses TRBV28 with TRBJ1-2, with unresolved D. The CDR3 is 13 amino acids. Germline CDR1 and CDR2: MDHEN and SYDVKM. Between the trimmed V and J ends, which lost 4 bases and 4 bases, there was a span of 10 bases. The CDR3 here is CASSYSNSYGYTF. As DNA, the CDR3 is TGTGCCAGCAGTTATTCAAATTCCTATGGCTACACCTTC.

This clonotype was counted ten times or more. The chain links TRBV7-3 to TRBJ2-7; TRBD2 matches at 11 bases. CDR3 size: 16 residues. The trim removed 4 bases at V and 3 bases at J, leaving 8 bases unmatched. CDR1 and CDR2 from the germline V gene are SGHTA and FQGTGA. CDR3 DNA: TGTGCCAGCAGCTCCTCGGGGACTAGCGGAGGCTACGAGCAGTACTTC. Its protein product is CASSSSGTSGGYEQYF.

Comments on this clonotype: A much larger clonotype is one base distant, so this may be a read error. J is TRBJ1-1 and V is TRBV7-6; D is perhaps TRBD1 (5 bases). Germline CDR1 is SGHVS and CDR2 is FNYEAQ. The CDR3 extends over 13 amino acids. The CDR3 nucleotides are TGTGCCGGCAGCTTAGCGGGAGGACAAAAAGCTTTCTTT. Protein: CAGSLAGGQKAFF.

The chain recombines TRBV20-1 with TRBJ2-1, with 8 bases lining up with TRBD1. The length of the CDR3 is 12 residues. After removal of 4 bases from V and 7 bases from J, the junction contained 3 bases not matched to a gene. Per the germline V gene, CDR1 is DFQATT and CDR2 is SNEGSKA (reference sequence). CDR3 amino acids: CSAKDRVNEQFF. The CDR3 coding sequence is TGCAGTGCTAAGGACAGGGTGAATGAGCAGTTCTTC.

This clonotype was observed a few times. The CDR3 nucleotides read TGTGCCAGCAGCTTTCGTGAGGGGGCGGACACCGGGGAGCTGTTTTTT. Its protein is CASSFREGADTGELFF. The chain has TRBV5-4 and TRBJ2-2; TRBD1 agrees at 7 bases. The CDR3 covers 16 residues. V dropped 2 bases and J dropped 3; count of bases not matched to a gene: 7. Germline values: CDR1 SGHNT, CDR2 YYREEE (reference sequence).

The chain uses TRBV5-4 and TRBJ2-1; D is undetermined. V was cut by 0 bases and J by 4 bases, with 14 bases left in between. The CDR3 runs to 16 residues. Looked up from germline, CDR1 is SGHNT and CDR2 is YYREEE (reference sequence). The CDR3 protein is CASSLVGNSPYNEQFF. CDR3 bases: TGTGCCAGCAGCTTGGTAGGCAATTCCCCATACAATGAGCAGTTCTTC.